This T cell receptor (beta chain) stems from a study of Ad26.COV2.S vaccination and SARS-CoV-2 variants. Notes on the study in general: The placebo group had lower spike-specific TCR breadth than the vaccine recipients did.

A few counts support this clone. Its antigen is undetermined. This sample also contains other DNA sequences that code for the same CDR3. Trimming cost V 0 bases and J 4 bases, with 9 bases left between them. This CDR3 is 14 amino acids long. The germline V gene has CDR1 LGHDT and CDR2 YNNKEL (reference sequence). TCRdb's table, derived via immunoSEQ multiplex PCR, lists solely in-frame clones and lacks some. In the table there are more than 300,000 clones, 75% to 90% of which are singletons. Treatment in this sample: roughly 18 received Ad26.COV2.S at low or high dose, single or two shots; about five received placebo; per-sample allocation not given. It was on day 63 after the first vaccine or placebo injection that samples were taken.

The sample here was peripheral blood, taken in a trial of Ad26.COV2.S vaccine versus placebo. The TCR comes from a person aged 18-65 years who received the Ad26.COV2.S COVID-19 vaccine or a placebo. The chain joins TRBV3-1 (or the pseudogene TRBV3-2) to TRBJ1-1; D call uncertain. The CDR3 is CASSQDGGGTEAFF. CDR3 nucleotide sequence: TGTGCCAGCAGCCAAGATGGCGGAGGCACTGAAGCTTTCTTT.